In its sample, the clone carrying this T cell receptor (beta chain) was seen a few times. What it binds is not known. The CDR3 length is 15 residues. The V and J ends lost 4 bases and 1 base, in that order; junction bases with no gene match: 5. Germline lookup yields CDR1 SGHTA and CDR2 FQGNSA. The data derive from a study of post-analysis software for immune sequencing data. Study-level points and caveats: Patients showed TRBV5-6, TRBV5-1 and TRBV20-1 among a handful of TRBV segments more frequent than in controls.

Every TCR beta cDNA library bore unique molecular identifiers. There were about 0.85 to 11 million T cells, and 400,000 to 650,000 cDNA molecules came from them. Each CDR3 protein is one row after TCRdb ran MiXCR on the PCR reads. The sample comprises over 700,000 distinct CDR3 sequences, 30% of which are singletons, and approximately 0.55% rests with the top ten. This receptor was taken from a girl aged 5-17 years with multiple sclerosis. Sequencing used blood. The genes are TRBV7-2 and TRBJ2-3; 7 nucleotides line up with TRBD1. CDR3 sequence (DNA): TGTGCCAGCAGCTACGGACAGGTGGGCACAGATACGCAGTATTTT. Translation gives CASSYGQVGTDTQYF.